Listed below are T cell receptor beta chains from one sample, sequenced in a study of T-cell reconstitution after alpha-beta-depleted transplantation in children. Each CDR3 protein is one row after TCRdb ran MiXCR on the PCR reads. The data contain more than 200,000 distinct CDR3 sequences, roughly 25% of them singletons. The material was PBMCs, obtained before TCRalphabeta/CD19-depleted stem cell transplant. Receptor source: a girl aged 2 to 10 with Fanconi anemia, due to receive a stem cell transplant. CDR3s include the opening cysteine and the closing phenylalanine or tryptophan. Fields, in order: clone size, D gene, V gene, J gene, CDR3 protein, CDR3 DNA. The D gene is left open where the match is weak. The size entry is marked missing in some rows and otherwise reads once, few, many or a size class.

abundance: NA; d_gene: TRBD1; v_gene: TRBV27; j_gene: TRBJ2-7; CDR3aa: CASSFTGGSSYEQYF; CDR3nt: TGTGCCAGCAGTTTTACAGGGGGGAGCTCCTACGAGCAGTACTTC
abundance: few; d_gene: NA; v_gene: TRBV29-1; j_gene: TRBJ1-1; CDR3aa: CSVEALVTGNTEAFF; CDR3nt: TGCAGCGTTGAAGCACTGGTTACAGGGAACACTGAAGCTTTCTTT
abundance: NA; d_gene: NA; v_gene: TRBV6-1; j_gene: TRBJ2-1; CDR3aa: CASSGNSLRGNEQFF; CDR3nt: TGTGCCAGCAGCGGGAATTCTCTCCGAGGGAATGAGCAGTTCTTC
abundance: NA; d_gene: NA; v_gene: TRBV25-1; j_gene: TRBJ1-5; CDR3aa: CASSESGGVSNQPQHF; CDR3nt: TGTGCCAGCAGTGAAAGTGGAGGGGTAAGCAATCAGCCCCAGCATTTT
abundance: NA; d_gene: TRBD2; v_gene: TRBV29-1; j_gene: TRBJ2-1; CDR3aa: CSAPGSGDYNEQFF; CDR3nt: TGCAGCGCACCTGGCAGCGGGGACTACAATGAGCAGTTCTTC
abundance: many; d_gene: NA; v_gene: TRBV7-9; j_gene: TRBJ1-5; CDR3aa: CASSLEHLDSNQPQHF; CDR3nt: TGTGCCAGCAGCTTAGAGCACTTGGATAGCAATCAGCCCCAGCATTTT
abundance: NA; d_gene: TRBD2; v_gene: TRBV29-1; j_gene: TRBJ2-1; CDR3aa: CSVGLAGHEQFF; CDR3nt: TGCAGCGTCGGACTAGCGGGACACGAGCAGTTCTTC
abundance: many; d_gene: NA; v_gene: TRBV29-1; j_gene: TRBJ2-7; CDR3aa: CSVAGRASYEQYF; CDR3nt: TGCAGCGTTGCCGGCAGGGCATCCTACGAGCAGTACTTC
abundance: many; d_gene: NA; v_gene: TRBV20-1; j_gene: TRBJ2-1; CDR3aa: CSARDQYNEQFF; CDR3nt: TGCAGTGCTAGAGACCAGTACAATGAGCAGTTCTTC
abundance: NA; d_gene: TRBD2; v_gene: TRBV9; j_gene: TRBJ2-1; CDR3aa: CASSVDGLGQFF; CDR3nt: TGTGCCAGCAGCGTAGACGGACTAGGGCAGTTCTTC